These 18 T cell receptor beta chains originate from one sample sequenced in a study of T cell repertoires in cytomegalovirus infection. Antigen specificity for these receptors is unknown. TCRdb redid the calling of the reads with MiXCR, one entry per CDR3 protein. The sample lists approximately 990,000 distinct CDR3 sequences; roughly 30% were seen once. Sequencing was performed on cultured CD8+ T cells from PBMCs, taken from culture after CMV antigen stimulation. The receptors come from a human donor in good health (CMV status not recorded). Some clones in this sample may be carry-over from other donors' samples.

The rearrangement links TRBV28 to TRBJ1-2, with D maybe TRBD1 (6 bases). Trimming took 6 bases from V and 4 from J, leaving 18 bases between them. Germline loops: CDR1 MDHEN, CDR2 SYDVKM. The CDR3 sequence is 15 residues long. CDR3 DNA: TGTGCCAGCAGAGGAATGGGGGCACTTCTCTATGGCTACACCTTC. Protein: CASRGMGALLYGYTF.

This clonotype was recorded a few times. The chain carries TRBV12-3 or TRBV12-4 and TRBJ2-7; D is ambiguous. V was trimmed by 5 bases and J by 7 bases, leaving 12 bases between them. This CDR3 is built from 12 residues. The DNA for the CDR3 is TGTGCCAGCAGTCAGCTGCTGGGAGAGCAGTACGTC. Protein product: CASSQLLGEQYV.

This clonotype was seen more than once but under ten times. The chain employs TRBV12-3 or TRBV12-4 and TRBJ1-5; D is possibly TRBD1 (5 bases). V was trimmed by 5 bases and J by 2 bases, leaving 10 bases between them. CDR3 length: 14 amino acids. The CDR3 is CASSDRDGNQPQHF. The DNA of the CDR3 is TGTGCCAGCAGTGACCGGGACGGCAATCAGCCCCAGCATTTT.

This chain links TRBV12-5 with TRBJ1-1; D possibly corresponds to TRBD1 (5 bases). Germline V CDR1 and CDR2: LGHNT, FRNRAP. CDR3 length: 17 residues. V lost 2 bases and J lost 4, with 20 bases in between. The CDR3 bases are TGTGCTAGTGGTTTGAGGGGAGTGGGCCGTATGGGCACTGAAGCTTTCTTT. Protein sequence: CASGLRGVGRMGTEAFF.

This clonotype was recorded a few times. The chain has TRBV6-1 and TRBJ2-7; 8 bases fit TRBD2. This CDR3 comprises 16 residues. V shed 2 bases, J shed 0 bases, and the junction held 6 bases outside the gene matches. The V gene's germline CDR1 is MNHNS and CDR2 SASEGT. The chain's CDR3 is CASSEWSSGNSYEQYF. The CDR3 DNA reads TGTGCCAGCAGTGAATGGAGTAGCGGGAACTCCTACGAGCAGTACTTC.

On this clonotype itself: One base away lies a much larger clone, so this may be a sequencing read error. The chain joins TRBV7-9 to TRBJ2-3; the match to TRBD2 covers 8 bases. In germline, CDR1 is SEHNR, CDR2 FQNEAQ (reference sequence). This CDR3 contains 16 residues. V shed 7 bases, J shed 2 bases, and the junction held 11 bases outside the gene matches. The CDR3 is CASILSLSGTTDTQYF. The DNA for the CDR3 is TGTGCCAGCATCCTTTCCCTTAGCGGGACCACAGATACGCAGTATTTT.

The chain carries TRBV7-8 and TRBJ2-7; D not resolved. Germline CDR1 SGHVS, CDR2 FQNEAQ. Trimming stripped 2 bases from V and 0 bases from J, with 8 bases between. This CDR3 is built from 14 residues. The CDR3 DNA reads TGTGCCAGCAGCTTAACCTGGAGCTCCTACGAGCAGTACTTC. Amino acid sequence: CASSLTWSSYEQYF. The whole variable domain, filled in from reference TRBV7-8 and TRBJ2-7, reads GAGVSQSPRYKVAKRGQDVALRCDPISGHVSLFWYQQALGQGPEFLTYFQNEAQLDKSGLPSDRFFAERPEGSVSTLKIQRTQQEDSAVYLCASSLTWSSYEQYFGPGTRLTVT.

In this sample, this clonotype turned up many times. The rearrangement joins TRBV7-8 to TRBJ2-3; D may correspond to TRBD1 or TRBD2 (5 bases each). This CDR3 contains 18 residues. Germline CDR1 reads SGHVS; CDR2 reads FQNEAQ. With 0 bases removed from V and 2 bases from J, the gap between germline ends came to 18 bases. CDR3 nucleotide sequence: TGTGCCAGCAGCTTAGCGATGTGGGGGATAAGGATCACAGATACGCAGTATTTT. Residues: CASSLAMWGIRITDTQYF.

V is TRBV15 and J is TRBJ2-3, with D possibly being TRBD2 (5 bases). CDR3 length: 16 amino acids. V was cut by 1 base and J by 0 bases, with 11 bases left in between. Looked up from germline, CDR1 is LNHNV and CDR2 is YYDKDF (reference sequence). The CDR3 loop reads CATSRGTFTSTDTQYF. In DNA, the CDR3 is TGTGCCACCAGCAGAGGGACTTTTACTAGCACAGATACGCAGTATTTT.

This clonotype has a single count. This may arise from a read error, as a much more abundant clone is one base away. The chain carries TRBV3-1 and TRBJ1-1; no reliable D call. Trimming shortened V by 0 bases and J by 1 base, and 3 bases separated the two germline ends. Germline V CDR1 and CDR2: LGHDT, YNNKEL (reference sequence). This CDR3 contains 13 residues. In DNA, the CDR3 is TGTGCCAGCAGCCAAGATCAGAACACTGAAGCTTTCTTT. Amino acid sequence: CASSQDQNTEAFF.

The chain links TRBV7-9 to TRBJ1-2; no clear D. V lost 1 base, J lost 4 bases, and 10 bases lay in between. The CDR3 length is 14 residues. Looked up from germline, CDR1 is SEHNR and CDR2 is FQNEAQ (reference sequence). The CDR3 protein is CASSLVSSVYGYTF. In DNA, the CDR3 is TGTGCCAGCAGCTTAGTGTCCTCGGTCTATGGCTACACCTTC.

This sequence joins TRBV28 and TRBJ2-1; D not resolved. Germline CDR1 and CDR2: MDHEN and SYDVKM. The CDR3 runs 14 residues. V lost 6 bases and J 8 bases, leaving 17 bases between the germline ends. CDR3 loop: CASSLLQQEYEQFF. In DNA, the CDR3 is TGTGCCAGCAGCCTACTCCAGCAGGAGTATGAGCAGTTCTTC.

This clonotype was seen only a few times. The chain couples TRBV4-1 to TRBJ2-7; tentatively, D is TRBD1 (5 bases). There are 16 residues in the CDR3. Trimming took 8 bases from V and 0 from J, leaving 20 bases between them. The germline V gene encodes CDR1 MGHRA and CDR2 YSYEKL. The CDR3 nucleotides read TGCGCCAGCTCCACCGGAGAAGGGGTCTCCTCCTACGAGCAGTACTTC. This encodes CASSTGEGVSSYEQYF.

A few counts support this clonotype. This CDR3 reads CASSYSTVSGRDTEAFF. The CDR3 DNA reads as TGTGCCAGCAGTTACTCGACGGTTTCGGGTAGGGACACTGAAGCTTTCTTT. The chain employs TRBV6-5 and TRBJ1-1; D remains unclear. The CDR3 is made up of 17 amino acids. From germline, CDR1 is MNHEY and CDR2 SVGAGI. The V and J ends lost 0 bases and 3 bases respectively, with 17 bases between them.

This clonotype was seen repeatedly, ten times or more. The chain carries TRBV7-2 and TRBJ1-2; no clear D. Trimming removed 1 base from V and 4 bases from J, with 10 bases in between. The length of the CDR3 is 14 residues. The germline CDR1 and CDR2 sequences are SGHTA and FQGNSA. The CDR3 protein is CASSLGGQLYGYTF. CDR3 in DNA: TGTGCCAGCAGCTTAGGCGGGCAGCTCTATGGCTACACCTTC.

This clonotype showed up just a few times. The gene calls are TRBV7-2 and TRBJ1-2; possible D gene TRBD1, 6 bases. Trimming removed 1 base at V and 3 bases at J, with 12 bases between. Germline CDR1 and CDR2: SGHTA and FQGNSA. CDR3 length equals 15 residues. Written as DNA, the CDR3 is TGTGCCAGCAGCTTAGATCCAGGGGCGGACTATGGCTACACCTTC. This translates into CASSLDPGADYGYTF.

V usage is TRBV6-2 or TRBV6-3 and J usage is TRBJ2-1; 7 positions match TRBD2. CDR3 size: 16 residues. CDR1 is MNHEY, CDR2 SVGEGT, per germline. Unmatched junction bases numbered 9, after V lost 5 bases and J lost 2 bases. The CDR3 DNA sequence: TGTGCCAGCAGTCCCGAGAGCGGGGTAACCTACAATGAGCAGTTCTTC. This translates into CASSPESGVTYNEQFF.

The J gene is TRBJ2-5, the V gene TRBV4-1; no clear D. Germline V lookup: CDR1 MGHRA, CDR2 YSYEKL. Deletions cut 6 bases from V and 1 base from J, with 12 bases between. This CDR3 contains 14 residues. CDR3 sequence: CASSLDDIQETQYF. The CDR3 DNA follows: TGCGCCAGCAGTCTAGATGACATCCAAGAGACCCAGTACTTC.